The 20 T cell receptor beta chains presented below share a single source sample, sequenced in a study of T cell repertoires in cytomegalovirus infection. TCRdb itself ran the reads through MiXCR, one entry per CDR3 protein. Among about 310,000 distinct CDR3 sequences listed, roughly a sixth were seen once. Sequenced: PBMCs. The receptors stem from a human donor in good health (CMV status not recorded). Some clones in this sample may be carry-over from other donors' samples.

This clonotype came up a few times. The CDR3 nucleotides are TGCAGTGGGGGGGTGGGCTACAATCAGCCCCAGCATTTT. Translation gives CSGGVGYNQPQHF. The chain joins TRBV20-1 to TRBJ1-5, with a weak D call TRBD1 (5 bases). Germline V gene data show CDR1 as DFQATT and CDR2 as SNEGSKA (reference sequence). V lost 7 bases, J lost 3 bases, and 13 bases lay in between. CDR3 length: 13 amino acids.

V gene TRBV2 combines with J gene TRBJ2-3; D assignment may be TRBD1 or TRBD2 (5 bases each). The V gene's germline CDR1 is SNHLY and CDR2 FYNNEI. The V end was cut by 10 bases, the J end by 3 bases, with 23 bases between. The CDR3 length is 16 residues. The CDR3 sequence: CATAGFGTVRTDTQYF. CDR3 nucleotides: TGTGCCACCGCCGGATTCGGGACCGTGAGAACAGATACGCAGTATTTT. Supplemented by reference TRBV2 and TRBJ2-3, the full variable domain reads EPEVTQTPSHQVTQMGQEVILRCVPISNHLYFYWYRQILGQKVEFLVSFYNNEISEKSEIFDDQFSVERPDGSNFTLKIRSTKLEDSAMYFCATAGFGTVRTDTQYFGPGTRLTVL.

This clonotype was picked up a small number of times. J is TRBJ1-6 and V is TRBV6-5, with no clear D. Between the trimmed V and J ends, which lost 4 bases and 10 bases, there was a span of 14 bases. Germline lookup yields CDR1 MNHEY and CDR2 SVGAGI. This CDR3 comprises 14 residues. The CDR3 bases are TGTGCCAGCAGTTCCCAAGGAAGAGGATCACCCCTCCACTTT. It yields the protein CASSSQGRGSPLHF.

In regard to this clonotype: It may be a read error: a sequence one base away is much more abundant. J is TRBJ2-5 and V is TRBV7-6; D gene unclear. This CDR3 is 14 amino acids long. Germline CDR1 is SGHVS and CDR2 is FNYEAQ. The CDR3 is CASSGRTSEETQCF. The CDR3 DNA reads as TGTGCCAGCAGCGGACGGACCAGTGAAGAGACCCAGTGCTTC.

This clonotype was counted ten times or more. The chain links TRBV7-2 to TRBJ1-6; D is ambiguous. The CDR3 is made up of 16 amino acids. The germline V and J ends were trimmed by 5 bases and 6 bases, with 17 bases remaining between them. The germline CDR1 and CDR2 sequences are SGHTA and FQGNSA. The CDR3 sequence: CASSISLTGSNSPLHF. CDR3 coding DNA: TGTGCCAGCAGCATATCCTTAACGGGAAGTAATTCACCCCTCCACTTT.

This clonotype was picked up many times. The rearrangement links TRBV7-2 to TRBJ2-3; 7 bases are shared with TRBD1. Germline V lookup: CDR1 SGHTA, CDR2 FQGNSA. V lost 5 bases to trimming and J lost 5 bases; unmatched junction nucleotides: 7. The CDR3 is made up of 14 amino acids. This CDR3 is CASSTGQARDTQYF. CDR3 sequence (DNA): TGTGCCAGCAGCACCGGACAGGCTCGAGATACGCAGTATTTT.

The genes are TRBV20-1 and TRBJ2-5, with TRBD2 identical over 14 bases. J gave up 5 bases and V 6 bases, and 14 bases lay outside the gene matches. Germline loops: CDR1 DFQATT, CDR2 SNEGSKA (reference sequence). This CDR3 has 17 residues. The CDR3 is CSARGLAGVLSRETQYF. CDR3 sequence (DNA): TGCAGTGCCCGGGGACTAGCGGGGGTGCTATCCCGGGAGACCCAGTACTTC.

This clonotype showed up many times. The V and J genes are TRBV18 and TRBJ2-7, with D tentatively TRBD1 (5 bases). V gave up 3 bases and J gave up 1 base, with 22 bases separating them. Germline CDR1 is KGHSH and CDR2 is LQKENI. The CDR3 has 18 residues. DNA of the CDR3: TGTGCCAGCTCACCCGCTTTAACCACCACCAGGGAATCCTACGAGCAGTACTTC. It encodes CASSPALTTTRESYEQYF.

This rearrangement joins TRBV10-3 to TRBJ1-6; D not resolved. Germline V gene data show CDR1 as ENHRY and CDR2 as SYGVKD. This CDR3 comprises 13 residues. V lost 10 bases and J lost 4, with 11 bases in between. In nucleotides, the CDR3 is TGTGCCAGCCGGGAGAGTTATAATTCACCCCTCCACTTT. Amino acid sequence: CASRESYNSPLHF.

The CDR3 loop reads CASSLGGGGPVNEQFF. The CDR3 DNA follows: TGTGCCAGCAGCCTAGGGGGGGGGGGGCCGGTTAATGAGCAGTTCTTC. The genes are TRBV7-2 and TRBJ2-1; tentative D call: TRBD2 (7 bases). V shed 5 bases and J shed 7 bases, with 21 bases lying between them. This CDR3 contains 16 residues. Per germline, CDR1 SGHTA and CDR2 FQGNSA. Looking up the rest from reference TRBV7-2 and TRBJ2-1 gives the full variable domain: GAGVSQSPSNKVTEKGKDVELRCDPISGHTALYWYRQSLGQGLEFLIYFQGNSAPDKSGLPSDRFSAERTGGSVSTLTIQRTQQEDSAVYLCASSLGGGGPVNEQFFGPGTRLTVL.

This clonotype has a count of ten or more. The chain carries TRBV20-1 and TRBJ2-3; D is ambiguous. V lost 4 bases and J 10 bases, leaving 15 bases between the germline ends. The CDR3 is made up of 12 amino acids. Germline-derived CDR1 and CDR2 are DFQATT and SNEGSKA (reference sequence). CDR3 loop: CSANRLEKAQYF. The CDR3 nucleotides are TGCAGTGCTAATCGTCTAGAAAAGGCGCAGTATTTT.

At least ten counts were recorded for this clonotype. The V call is TRBV6-2 or TRBV6-3, the J call TRBJ2-7, with D perhaps matching TRBD1 (5 bases). Per the germline V gene, CDR1 is MNHEY and CDR2 is SVGEGT. The CDR3 has 12 amino acids. V lost 8 bases and J 2 bases, leaving 10 bases between the germline ends. In DNA form, the CDR3 reads TGTGCCAGCGGGGCAGCACCCTACGAGCAGTACTTC. Amino acids: CASGAAPYEQYF.

The chain uses TRBV4-3 and TRBJ2-1; TRBD2 aligns across 9 bases. There are 18 residues in the CDR3. Germline values: CDR1 LGHNA, CDR2 YSLEER. The V and J ends lost 0 bases and 9 bases, in that order; junction bases with no gene match: 15. The CDR3 coding sequence is TGCGCCAGCAGCCAAGAATCCCTCACTCGCGGGGGGGCGGGTGAGCAGTTCTTC. Translated, it gives CASSQESLTRGGAGEQFF.

The gene calls are TRBV19 and TRBJ2-2, with D unclear. The CDR3 runs 14 residues. V was shortened by 5 bases and J by 5 bases, with 12 bases between the two germline ends. Looked up from germline, CDR1 is LNHDA and CDR2 is SQIVND (reference sequence). The CDR3 protein is CASSVDHSTGELFF. Here the CDR3 DNA reads TGTGCCAGTAGTGTGGACCATAGTACCGGGGAGCTGTTTTTT.

A few counts support this clonotype. This chain uses TRBV7-9 with TRBJ1-5; maybe TRBD1 (5 bases). Deletions cut 8 bases from V and 4 bases from J, with 9 bases between. The CDR3 length is 12 residues. Per the germline V gene, CDR1 is SEHNR and CDR2 is FQNEAQ (reference sequence). This CDR3 is CASGGGNQPQHF. In DNA form, the CDR3 reads TGTGCCAGCGGGGGGGGGAATCAGCCCCAGCATTTT.

This clonotype was counted ten times or more. The V gene is TRBV12-3 or TRBV12-4, the J gene TRBJ1-2; D unclear. V gave up 5 bases and J gave up 6 bases, with 16 bases separating them. The CDR3 spans 14 residues. CDR3 region: CASSPSRWGDGYTF. The CDR3 bases are TGTGCCAGCAGTCCGTCCCGGTGGGGAGATGGCTACACCTTC.

This clonotype was picked up many times. The chain couples TRBV6-6 to TRBJ1-3, with D unresolved. Trimming cost V 6 bases and J 2 bases, with 14 bases left between them. Germline V lookup: CDR1 MNHNY, CDR2 SVGAGI (reference sequence). This CDR3 has 15 residues. The CDR3 region is CASRPTSLAGNTIYF. For the CDR3, the DNA is TGTGCCAGCAGACCGACAAGCCTGGCTGGAAACACCATATATTTT.

There are a few counts of this clonotype. This chain uses TRBV5-1 with TRBJ2-2; 7 nucleotides line up with TRBD2. After removal of 4 bases from V and 0 bases from J, the junction contained 6 bases not matched to a gene. Germline V gene data show CDR1 as SGHRS and CDR2 as YFSETQ. This CDR3 comprises 16 residues. The CDR3 loop reads CASSGSGAANTGELFF. The CDR3 DNA follows: TGCGCCAGCAGCGGGAGCGGGGCCGCGAACACCGGGGAGCTGTTTTTT.

At least ten counts were recorded for this clonotype. This chain joins TRBV7-8 and TRBJ1-1; D possibly corresponds to TRBD1 (5 bases). The CDR3 consists of 12 residues. V was trimmed by 5 bases and J by 12 bases, leaving 16 bases between them. Germline loops: CDR1 SGHVS, CDR2 FQNEAQ. This CDR3 reads CASSEGATRSFF. The CDR3, as DNA: TGTGCCAGCAGCGAAGGGGCCACGAGGTCTTTCTTT.

J is TRBJ1-2 and V is TRBV5-4; TRBD1 matches at 8 bases. With 6 bases clipped from V and 3 bases from J, the junction kept 10 bases outside the gene matches. Per germline, CDR1 SGHNT and CDR2 YYREEE (reference sequence). The CDR3 length is 15 residues. The CDR3 loop is CASTEDRVKDYGYTF. DNA of the CDR3: TGTGCCAGCACCGAGGACAGGGTAAAAGACTATGGCTACACCTTC. Combining the CDR3 with reference TRBV5-4 and TRBJ1-2 gives the whole variable domain ETGVTQSPTHLIKTRGQQVTLRCSSQSGHNTVSWYQQALGQGPQFIFQYYREEENGRGNFPPRFSGLQFPNYSSELNVNALELDDSALYLCASTEDRVKDYGYTFGSGTRLTVV.